This T cell receptor (beta chain) was captured in a study of shared clonotypes between healthy human individuals. Repertoires were generated with immunoSEQ multiplex PCR, while TCRdb's copy carries only in-frame clones and drops some. There are about 580,000 clones in the sample; roughly 98% occur only once, and approximately 0.3% lies in the top ten. Germline trimming cut 2 bases from V and 7 bases from J; bases unmatched to any gene: 11. This CDR3 is 16 amino acids long. Germline loops: CDR1 MNHNY, CDR2 SVGAGI (reference sequence). CD45RO-negative cells were positively selected for CCR7, leaving out terminally differentiated effector memory CD45RA+ cells. Participating donors were healthy, HIV-negative adults free of recent acute infections or vaccinations.

J is TRBJ2-1 and V is TRBV6-6, with 7 positions matching TRBD1. The receptor comes from a man under 40 in good health. The sequenced sample consisted of naive CD8+ T cells sorted from blood. The CDR3 nucleotides read TGTGCCAGCAGTTACCGCCCACTGGGACAGTCAAATGAGCAGTTCTTC. Translating gives CASSYRPLGQSNEQFF.